This T cell receptor beta chain was found in a study of T cell repertoires in cytomegalovirus infection. In the study overall: It can be stated that public TCR beta signatures indicated CMV infection as well as a matching HLA type. General study points: Carriers of CMV and the relevant HLA type were discriminated by public TCR beta frequency. HLA-C-restricted CMV clonotypes gave the most frequent clonotype in two of eight donors.

From germline, CDR1 is MNHNS and CDR2 SASEGT. This CDR3 is 14 amino acids long. Trimming cost V 2 bases and J 4 bases; bases outside gene matches: 4. This clonotype was seen a few times. Its antigen is not known. TCRdb re-called the reads through MiXCR, storing one row per CDR3 protein. The sample includes around 740,000 distinct CDR3 sequences, 35% to 40% of them seen just once. Sequencing was done on a sample of PBMCs. The V gene is TRBV6-1, the J gene TRBJ1-1, with 7 bases identical to TRBD1. The TCR was taken from a human donor in good health (CMV status not recorded). Some clones in this sample may be carry-over from other donors' samples. CDR3 region: CASSERQGRTEAFF. The CDR3 nucleotides read TGTGCCAGCAGTGAACGACAGGGCCGCACTGAAGCTTTCTTT.